The rows below give T cell receptor beta chains drawn from one sample of a study of human T cells and chemical hapten exposure. One entry per CDR3 protein, called by TCRdb with MiXCR from the RACE reads. The sample shows nearly 55,000 distinct CDR3 sequences, over 9.5% of them seen only once. The source material was whole blood, sampled in connection with sensitization to the hapten diphenylcyclopropenone (DPC). These receptors were taken from a woman between 45 and 65 years old with alopecia areata. Some clones in this sample may be carry-over from other donors' samples. CDR3s include the opening cysteine and the closing phenylalanine or tryptophan. Each record gives: clone size, D gene, J gene, V gene, CDR3 DNA, CDR3 protein. D genes are given only for firm matches. Not every row has a clone size; where given, it reads once, few, many or a size class.

NA	TRBD2	TRBJ2-3	TRBV4-2	TGTGCCAGCAGCCGATCCTTGACGGTAGCGGGGGGCACAGATACGCAGTATTTT	CASSRSLTVAGGTDTQYF
many	TRBD1	TRBJ1-5	TRBV2	TGTGCCAGCCGGGTGGGACAGGATCAGCCCCAGCATTTT	CASRVGQDQPQHF
few	TRBD1	TRBJ1-5	TRBV6-2/TRBV6-3	TGTGCCAGCAGAGACAGGGTTTTTCAGCCCCAGCATTTT	CASRDRVFQPQHF
few	NA	TRBJ2-2	TRBV7-7	TGTGCTAGCAGCTTGATAGAGAACACCGGGGAGCTGTTTTTT	CASSLIENTGELFF
many	NA	TRBJ1-5	TRBV28	TGTGCCATTGCGGTGCCTAGCAATCAGCCCCAGCATTTT	CAIAVPSNQPQHF
NA	NA	TRBJ2-7	TRBV25-1	TGTGCCAGCAGTGACTTGGGCGGCGTCGAGCAGTACTTC	CASSDLGGVEQYF
many	TRBD2	TRBJ2-7	TRBV20-1	TGCAGTGCCGGGACTAGCAGCTCCTACGAGCAGTACTTC	CSAGTSSSYEQYF
many	TRBD1	TRBJ1-5	TRBV7-2	TGTGCCAGCAGCTTACGGGACAGGGGGCCCGATCAGCCCCAGCATTTT	CASSLRDRGPDQPQHF
NA	NA	TRBJ2-7	TRBV28	TGTGCCAGCAGTCTCCCCCCTTCAAACAACTACGAGCAGTACTTC	CASSLPPSNNYEQYF
NA	TRBD1	TRBJ1-6	TRBV5-1	TGCGCCAGCAGCTTGGGGATGGGACAGCTAAAAAATTCACCCCTCCACTTT	CASSLGMGQLKNSPLHF
few	NA	TRBJ2-1	TRBV6-1	TGTGCCAGCAGTGAATGGGGGCTACTCTACAATGAGCAGTTCTTC	CASSEWGLLYNEQFF
NA	NA	TRBJ1-2	TRBV20-1	TGCAGTGCTCCGAGGAGGGAGAATGGCTACACCTTC	CSAPRRENGYTF
few	TRBD1	TRBJ1-1	TRBV5-1	TGCGCCAGCAGCCTCCGGGACAGGGTGTTGAGTGAAGCTTTCTTT	CASSLRDRVLSEAFF
NA	NA	TRBJ2-1	TRBV5-5	TGTGCCAGCAGCTTGAGCAACTACAATGAGCAGTTCTTC	CASSLSNYNEQFF
many	TRBD1	TRBJ1-1	TRBV3-1	TGTGCCAGCACAAGGGGGCTGAACACTGAAGCTTTCTTT	CASTRGLNTEAFF
many	TRBD1	TRBJ1-5	TRBV12-3/TRBV12-4	TGTGCCAGCAGTGGGACAGGGGGGAGTCAGCCCCAGCATTTT	CASSGTGGSQPQHF
many	NA	TRBJ1-1	TRBV6-4	TGTGCCAGCACCATTGACATGGGGGGCACTGAAGCTTTCTTT	CASTIDMGGTEAFF
NA	NA	TRBJ2-5	TRBV5-1	TGCGCCAGCAGCTTCAATGGAGTCGAGACCCAGTACTTC	CASSFNGVETQYF
NA	NA	TRBJ1-6	TRBV7-2	TGTGCCAGCAGCCTCACCGGCTCCTATAATTCACCCCTCCACTTT	CASSLTGSYNSPLHF
NA	NA	TRBJ2-7	TRBV28	TGTGCCAGTCAAAACCGGGTCCCTCTTGGCGAGCAGTACTTC	CASQNRVPLGEQYF
NA	NA	TRBJ2-1	TRBV5-4	TGTGCCAGCAGCTTAGGGAAAGCTGAGCAGTTCTTC	CASSLGKAEQFF
few	NA	TRBJ1-2	TRBV20-1	TGCAGTGCTAAAGACAGTAGAGTATATGGCTACACCTTC	CSAKDSRVYGYTF
many	TRBD1	TRBJ1-3	TRBV6-6	TGTGCCAGCAGTTCGGGACAGGGAGGAAACACCATATATTTT	CASSSGQGGNTIYF
few	NA	TRBJ2-3	TRBV28	TGTGCCAGCAGTTTAAATGCAGATACGCAGTATTTT	CASSLNADTQYF
NA	NA	TRBJ2-1	TRBV6-4	TGTGCCAGCAGTGACATGGGGGGCGTTATGAATGAGCAGTTCTTC	CASSDMGGVMNEQFF